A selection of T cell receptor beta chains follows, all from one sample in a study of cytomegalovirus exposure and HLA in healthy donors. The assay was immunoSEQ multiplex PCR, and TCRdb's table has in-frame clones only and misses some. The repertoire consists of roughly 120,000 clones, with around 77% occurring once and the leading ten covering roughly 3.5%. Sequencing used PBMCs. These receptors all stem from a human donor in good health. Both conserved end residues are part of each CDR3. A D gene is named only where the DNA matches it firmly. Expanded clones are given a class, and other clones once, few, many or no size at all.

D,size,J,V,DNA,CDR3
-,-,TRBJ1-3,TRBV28,TGTGCCAGCAGACGCGACCGGGGGGGGGCCGTCTCTGGAAACACCATATATTTT,CASRRDRGGAVSGNTIYF
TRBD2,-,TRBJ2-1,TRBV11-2,TGTGCCAGCAGTCGTCTAGCGGGCGGTTACAATGAGCAGTTCTTC,CASSRLAGGYNEQFF
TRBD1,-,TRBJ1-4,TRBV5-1,TGCGCCAGCAGCCGGGGACAGGCAACTAATGAAAAACTGTTTTTT,CASSRGQATNEKLFF
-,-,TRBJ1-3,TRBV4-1,TGCGCCAGCAGCCAACGTCAGACAGGAGACTTTGGAAACACCATATATTTT,CASSQRQTGDFGNTIYF
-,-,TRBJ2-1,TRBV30,TGTGCCTGGAAGGTGGGGCTAACCTACAATGAGCAGTTCTTC,CAWKVGLTYNEQFF
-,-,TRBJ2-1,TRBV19,TGTGCCAGTAGTGGCCACTCGGGTCGGGACAATGAGCAGTTCTTC,CASSGHSGRDNEQFF
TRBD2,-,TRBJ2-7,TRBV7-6,TGTGCCAGCAGCTTACGAGTAGCGGGAGGACTCTCCTACGAGCAGTACTTC,CASSLRVAGGLSYEQYF
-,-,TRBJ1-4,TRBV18,TGTGCCAGCTCCCCGATTCCAGGGGCTCCAACTAATGAAAAACTGTTTTTT,CASSPIPGAPTNEKLFF
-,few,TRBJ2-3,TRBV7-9,TGTGCCAGCAGCTTAGCGGCAGGGGGGTCAGATACGCAGTATTTT,CASSLAAGGSDTQYF
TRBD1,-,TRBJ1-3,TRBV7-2,TGTGCCAGCAGCTTAGAGGGGGCTCGGGGGACTGGAAACACCATATATTTT,CASSLEGARGTGNTIYF
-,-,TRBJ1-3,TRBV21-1,TGTGCCAGCAGTAGTAGCAAGTCTGGAAACACCATATATTTT,CASSSSKSGNTIYF
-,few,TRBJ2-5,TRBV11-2,TGTGCCAGCAGCTTAGTTGCGCGGATACAAGTGGAGACCCAGTACTTC,CASSLVARIQVETQYF
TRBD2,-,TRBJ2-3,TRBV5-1,TGCGCCAGCAGCTTGGGGTCGCAAGCGGGGGGCACAGATACGCAGTATTTT,CASSLGSQAGGTDTQYF
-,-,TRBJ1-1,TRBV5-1,TGCGCCAGCAGCTTGATGGGGGGATCGACTGAAGCTTTCTTT,CASSLMGGSTEAFF
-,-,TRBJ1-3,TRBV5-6,TGTGCCAGCGCAAAAAGGGGTTTTGGAAACACCATATATTTT,CASAKRGFGNTIYF
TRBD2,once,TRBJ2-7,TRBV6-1,TGTGCCAGCAGCTTGATGGGGGGGATCGGGGACGAGCAGTACTTC,CASSLMGGIGDEQYF
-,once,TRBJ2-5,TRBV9,TGTGCCAGCAGCGTACTGGGGGGGCAACAAGAGACCCAGTACTTC,CASSVLGGQQETQYF
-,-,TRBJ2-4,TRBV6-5,TGTGCCACCTTGGGGGGGCCGGAAAACATTCAGTACTTC,CATLGGPENIQYF
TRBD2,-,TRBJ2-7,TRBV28,TGTGCCAGCACGACTAGCGGGAGGCGTGAGCAGTACTTC,CASTTSGRREQYF
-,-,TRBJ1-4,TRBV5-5,TGTGCCAGCAGCTGGGGTGGCAGGGAAGATGAAAAACTGTTTTTT,CASSWGGREDEKLFF
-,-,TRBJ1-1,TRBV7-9,TGTGCCAGCAGCTTGGCAGGGAAGGATCTTTGGGCTTTCTTT,CASSLAGKDLWAFF
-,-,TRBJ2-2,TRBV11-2,TGTGCCAGCAGCTTAAATGCGGCGAACACCGGGGAGCTGTTTTTT,CASSLNAANTGELFF
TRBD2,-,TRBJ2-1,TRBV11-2,TGTGCCAGCAGCTTAAAGTTAGCGGGAGCTGAGCAGTTCTTC,CASSLKLAGAEQFF
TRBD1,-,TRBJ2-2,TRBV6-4,TGTGCCAGCCAAGGACAGGCGAACACCGGGGAGCTGTTTTTT,CASQGQANTGELFF
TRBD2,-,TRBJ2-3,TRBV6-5,TGTGCCAGCAGGAAAACTAGCGGCAGCGATACGCAGTATTTT,CASRKTSGSDTQYF
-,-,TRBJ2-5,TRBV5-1,TGCGCCAGCAGCCCGGACAGAGGGCGGAAGACCCAGTACTTC,CASSPDRGRKTQYF
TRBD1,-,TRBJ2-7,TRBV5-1,TGCGCCAGCAGCCCCGGGACAGGTCCCTACGAGCAGTACTTC,CASSPGTGPYEQYF
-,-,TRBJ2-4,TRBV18,TGTGCCAGCTCTCTTACTAAAGCCAAAAACATTCAGTACTTC,CASSLTKAKNIQYF
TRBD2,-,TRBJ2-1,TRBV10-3,TGTGCCATCAGTGGACTAGCGGGGGACAATGAGCAGTTCTTC,CAISGLAGDNEQFF
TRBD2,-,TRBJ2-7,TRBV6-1,TGTGCCAGCAGTGAAGATCCCCTAGCGGGAGTGATGAGGGAGCAGTACTTC,CASSEDPLAGVMREQYF
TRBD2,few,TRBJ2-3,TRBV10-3,TGTGCCATCAAATCTCCTCTAGCGGGAAACACAGATACGCAGTATTTT,CAIKSPLAGNTDTQYF
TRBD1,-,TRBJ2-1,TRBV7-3,TGTGCCAGCAGCCTCCGGGACAGTTACAATGAGCAGTTCTTC,CASSLRDSYNEQFF
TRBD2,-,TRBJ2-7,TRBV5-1,TGCGCCAGCAGCCCATGGACTAGCGGGAGTATCAACGAGCAGTACTTC,CASSPWTSGSINEQYF
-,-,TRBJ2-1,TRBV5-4,TGTGCCAGCAGCTTGGTCGAGGCTCCTGTTATTGAGCAGTTCTTC,CASSLVEAPVIEQFF
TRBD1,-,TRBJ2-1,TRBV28,TGTGCCAGCAGTTTCGGAGCCGGTTGGACAGGGGTGTACAATGAGCAGTTCTTC,CASSFGAGWTGVYNEQFF
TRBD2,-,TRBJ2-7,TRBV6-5,TGTGCCAGCAGTTACTCGACGCTAGCGGCCTACGAGCAGTACTTC,CASSYSTLAAYEQYF
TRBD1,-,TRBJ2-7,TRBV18,TGTGCCAGCTCACCCCAGAGGGGACAGGGATACGAGCAGTACTTC,CASSPQRGQGYEQYF
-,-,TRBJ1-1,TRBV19,TGTGCCAGTAGTATGGGCAGGAACACTGAAGCTTTCTTT,CASSMGRNTEAFF
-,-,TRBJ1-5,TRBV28,TGTGCCAGCAGTTTTGGACAGCTTAGCAATCAGCCCCAGCATTTT,CASSFGQLSNQPQHF
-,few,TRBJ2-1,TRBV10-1,TGCGCCAGCAGTGCCGGTGTAGCGCTTCCCTACAATGAGCAGTTCTTC,CASSAGVALPYNEQFF
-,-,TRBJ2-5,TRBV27,TGTGCCAGTACTCCCTCCCGAACGTACCAAGAGGCCCAGTACTTC,CASTPSRTYQEAQYF
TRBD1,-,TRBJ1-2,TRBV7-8,TGTGCCAGCAGCTACGACAGGGAGAGGGGTGGCTACACCTTC,CASSYDRERGGYTF
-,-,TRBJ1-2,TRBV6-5,TGTGCCAGCAGTTATGATGGCAGGGCCAGCTATGGCTACACCTTC,CASSYDGRASYGYTF
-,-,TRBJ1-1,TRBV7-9,TGTGCCAGCAGCTTTGGGGAGTCTGAAGCTTTCTTT,CASSFGESEAFF
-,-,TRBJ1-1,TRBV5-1,TGCGCCAGCAGCTGGCAGGGGAACGAAGCTTTCTTT,CASSWQGNEAFF
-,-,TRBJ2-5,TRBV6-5,TGTGCCAGCAGTTACTCGTTGGGGGGGCGAGGAGAGACCCAGTACTTC,CASSYSLGGRGETQYF
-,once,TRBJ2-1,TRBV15,TGTGCCACCAGCAGAGGGCAGGGGCCCTACAATGAGCAGTTCTTC,CATSRGQGPYNEQFF
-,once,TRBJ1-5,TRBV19,TGTGCCAGTAGTTCCCCCGAGGGGAGGCATCAGCCCCAGCATTTT,CASSSPEGRHQPQHF
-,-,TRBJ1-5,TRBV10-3,TGTGCCATCAGTGATTATGGCAGGGGCAATCAGCCCCAGCATTTT,CAISDYGRGNQPQHF
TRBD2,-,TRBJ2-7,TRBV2,TGTGCCAGCAGTGTTACGGGTAGCGGGACCTACGAGCAGTACTTC,CASSVTGSGTYEQYF